This T cell receptor (beta chain) was documented in a study of T cells in Graves' hyperthyroidism and ophthalmopathy (dated by TCRdb to the late 2010s). Regarding the research as a whole: To identify distinguishing TCR V-J signatures, a discovery cohort of 100 patients was used, comprising 43 with Graves' ophthalmopathy and under 60 with stable Graves' hyperthyroidism. In over five Graves' hyperthyroidism patients, the study also compared T-cell repertoires from thyroid tissue with T-cell repertoires from blood. Whether ophthalmopathy could be predicted prospectively was tested in an independent validation cohort made up of 18 to 20 hyperthyroidism patients plus 17 patients who later progressed to ophthalmopathy. TCR Vbeta CDR3 sequencing of fewer than 150 peripheral blood samples (over 40 ophthalmopathy, some 75 hyperthyroidism and approximately 17 progressor patients) is reported in the paper. For training and testing, the 95 to 100 patients in the discovery cohort were randomly divided in a 7:3 ratio. Once sampling was done, hyperthyroidism patients were given methimazole at a starting dose of 30 mg daily, whereas ophthalmopathy patients were given high-dose intravenous methylprednisolone.

Many counts were recorded for this clonotype. Which antigen it targets is not known. Base quality data are lacking; no much larger clone is found one base away. The research as a whole found: Sample size was not statistically predetermined, and investigators were not blinded to group allocation. In validation, progression to ophthalmopathy was predicted by the model with almost 71% sensitivity and under 85% specificity, a median of 6.5 months before onset. In cross-validation, a model built on a 13 V-J signature told ophthalmopathy apart from stable hyperthyroidism with roughly 87% sensitivity and approximately 81% specificity, and in testing the same model reached 80%/75%. Most expanded thyroid clonotypes (frequency above 0.001) were also detected in blood, a finding suggesting that blood repertoires may reflect thyroid immune responses.

Stable Graves' hyperthyroidism was defined as no progression to ophthalmopathy during 18 months of follow-up. The hyperthyroidism patients were between 18 and 65 years old and newly diagnosed, with a disease duration of less than 2 months. The study excluded patients with uncontrolled infections, other autoimmune diseases, pregnancy or lactation. Diagnoses were established on the basis of clinical symptoms, serum thyroxine and TRAb, thyroid ultrasound, and orbital computed tomography. Total RNA was extracted using Trizol reagent, and RNA quality was assessed on an Agilent 2100 Bioanalyzer. The TCR beta CDR3 regions were amplified from the RNA transcripts. The first round of RT-PCR for the TCR CDR3 was performed with the HTBI primer set and the Qiagen OneStep RT-PCR kit. A second multiplex PCR round built the libraries, followed by size selection and purification. The libraries were sequenced on an Illumina HiSeq2000 using paired-end 100 bp reads. The study's own analysis went as follows. SOAPnuke was used to process the raw data, throwing out any read that contained adapters or uncalled bases, had a mean Phred below 15, or lacked an exact constant-primer or identifier match. High-quality paired reads were merged with COPE v1.2.5, and unique nucleotide sequences were defined as clonotypes. MiTCR v1.1 was used to align the clonotypes against IMGT TRBV, TRBD and TRBJ reference segments. The analysis was restricted to V-J combinations with a frequency above 0.0001, which together covered just over 98% of the repertoires. The TCS score was defined as the ratio of F50 (clonal expansion) to E x V (chaos), calculated using BLOSUM62-based TCRdist between CDR3 peptides within each V-J. Welch's t-statistics and random forest reduced some 510 V-J features to around 14, which were used in a naive Bayes classifier (R e1071). The similarity between thyroid and blood repertoires was quantified using the Morisita-Horn index. TCRdb applied fastp at Q25 and MiXCR to the public reads, then kept only in-frame beta chains. Rows are unified per CDR3 protein, each entry keeping the most common DNA and genes. The V and J calls here are based on TCRdb, not the publication. The sample profile shows roughly 93,000 distinct CDR3 sequences; about 40% of them were found once. The ten largest clones take up about a tenth of the sample.

V is cut by 6 bases and J by 8 bases, and the space between the germline ends is 10 bases. The germline V gene encodes CDR1 MNHEY and CDR2 SVGAGI. The CDR3 runs 12 amino acids, cysteine and phenylalanine included. Kept here is only the CDR3 DNA, which spans 36 bases and is read in frame from base 1. The sequencing sample was made of peripheral blood or thyroid tissue (not recorded which). The receptor chain draws on TRBV6-5 and TRBJ1-4; the D gene cannot be resolved reliably. The sequence came from a woman aged 30 to 39 with Graves' hyperthyroidism. The DNA sequence is as follows: TGTGCCAGCAGCCCGGGAGGGGAAAAACTGTTTTTT. It specifies CASSPGGEKLFF.